Listed below are T cell receptor beta chains from one sample, sequenced in a study of OX40 agonist ivuxolimab in advanced cancers. Generated by immunoSEQ multiplex PCR, the TCRdb table keeps only in-frame clones and is missing some. The repertoire holds about 41,000 clones, with about 85% as singletons. Sequenced material: CD4+ or CD8+ T cells sorted from blood, taken in a trial of the OX40 agonist ivuxolimab. Source of these receptors: an adult with an advanced solid tumor such as melanoma, head and neck, liver or kidney cancer. Each CDR3 is given with its conserved first and last residue. D genes are given only for firm matches. Clone size, where shown, is once, few, many, or a class for clones that have expanded.

CDR3aa,CDR3nt,d_gene,j_gene,v_gene,abundance
CASSPKGGGTAYNEQFF,TGTGCCAGCAGCCCAAAGGGCGGTGGGACAGCCTACAATGAGCAGTTCTTC,TRBD1,TRBJ2-1,TRBV7-9,-
CASSPIRPPYEQYF,TGTGCCAGCAGCCCGATTCGACCTCCCTACGAGCAGTACTTC,-,TRBJ2-7,TRBV6-1,once
CASSPPIRGQETQYF,TGTGCCAGCTCACCACCGATTAGGGGGCAAGAGACCCAGTACTTC,-,TRBJ2-5,TRBV18,-
CASSTGGAWTGELFF,TGTGCCAGCAGTACCGGGGGGGCCTGGACCGGGGAGCTGTTTTTT,TRBD2,TRBJ2-2,TRBV28,-
CASSLGGTGGQFF,TGTGCCAGCAGCTTAGGAGGGACGGGGGGGCAGTTCTTC,TRBD2,TRBJ2-1,TRBV7-2,-
CASSIGAGQGSYEQYF,TGTGCCAGTAGTATCGGAGCCGGACAGGGTTCCTACGAGCAGTACTTC,TRBD1,TRBJ2-7,TRBV19,-
CASSKQQSRANVLTF,TGTGCCAGCAGCAAGCAACAAAGTCGGGCCAACGTCCTGACTTTC,-,TRBJ2-6,TRBV11-2,-
CASSLSPWTEAFF,TGTGCCAGCAGTTTATCCCCGTGGACTGAAGCTTTCTTT,-,TRBJ1-1,TRBV27,-
CASSSGTSGHNEQFF,TGTGCCAGCAGCTCCGGGACTAGCGGCCACAATGAGCAGTTCTTC,TRBD2,TRBJ2-1,TRBV5-4,-
CASRYGTPEVAFF,TGTGCCAGCAGATACGGGACCCCGGAGGTGGCTTTCTTT,-,TRBJ1-1,TRBV6-1,-
CASSIASGPNTEAFF,TGTGCCAGTAGTATCGCATCGGGACCGAACACTGAAGCTTTCTTT,-,TRBJ1-1,TRBV19,-
CATSRDKGTGANVLTF,TGTGCCACCAGCAGAGATAAAGGGACTGGGGCCAACGTCCTGACTTTC,-,TRBJ2-6,TRBV15,-
CASSGQGGYNEQFF,TGTGCCAGTAGCGGACAGGGGGGCTACAATGAGCAGTTCTTC,TRBD1,TRBJ2-1,TRBV14,-
CASSQGAMGTDTQYF,TGCGCCAGCAGCCAAGGTGCGATGGGCACAGATACGCAGTATTTT,-,TRBJ2-3,TRBV4-1,-
CSVERWDRGHGYTF,TGCAGCGTAGAGAGGTGGGACAGGGGTCATGGCTACACCTTC,TRBD1,TRBJ1-2,TRBV29-1,-
CAWSKDSNYEQYF,TGTGCCTGGAGTAAAGACAGCAACTACGAGCAGTACTTC,-,TRBJ2-7,TRBV30,-
CASSITGTGGHEQYF,TGTGCCAGCAGCATCACCGGGACAGGGGGCCACGAGCAGTACTTC,TRBD1,TRBJ2-7,TRBV11-2,once
CASSSGLAGDQQFF,TGTGCCAGCAGCTCCGGACTAGCGGGAGACCAGCAGTTCTTC,TRBD2,TRBJ2-1,TRBV7-3,-
CASSSPRDGGYEQYF,TGTGCCAGCAGTTCCCCCCGGGACGGTGGCTACGAGCAGTACTTC,-,TRBJ2-7,TRBV6-6,-
CSVGGLHGTDTQYF,TGCAGCGTTGGCGGATTACATGGCACAGATACGCAGTATTTT,-,TRBJ2-3,TRBV29-1,-
CASSPHRGPYEQYF,TGTGCCAGCAGCCCCCACAGGGGACCCTACGAGCAGTACTTC,TRBD1,TRBJ2-7,TRBV9,-
CASSLYRETQYF,TGTGCCAGCAGCTTATATCGGGAGACCCAGTACTTC,-,TRBJ2-5,TRBV7-8,-
CAWSVGSPGHQPQHF,TGTGCCTGGAGTGTTGGCAGCCCTGGCCACCAGCCCCAGCATTTT,-,TRBJ1-5,TRBV30,-
CASSVQASGGQETQYF,TGTGCCAGCAGCGTACAGGCTAGCGGGGGTCAAGAGACCCAGTACTTC,TRBD2,TRBJ2-5,TRBV9,once
CASSYRSGNTIYF,TGTGCCAGCAGTTACAGGTCTGGAAACACCATATATTTT,-,TRBJ1-3,TRBV6-5,-
CSVKTSLQETQYF,TGCAGCGTTAAGACCTCCTTACAAGAGACCCAGTACTTC,-,TRBJ2-5,TRBV29-1,-
CASGAAEKLFF,TGTGCCAGCGGGGCCGCGGAAAAACTGTTTTTT,-,TRBJ1-4,TRBV6-5,-
CASSSEPYEQYF,TGTGCCAGCTCATCGGAACCCTACGAGCAGTACTTC,-,TRBJ2-7,TRBV2,-
CASSLAGLVNEQFF,TGTGCCAGCAGCTTGGCGGGACTAGTGAATGAGCAGTTCTTC,TRBD2,TRBJ2-1,TRBV7-2,-
CASSERDRGRTEQFF,TGTGCCAGCAGTGAAAGGGACAGGGGGCGGACTGAGCAGTTCTTC,TRBD1,TRBJ2-1,TRBV2,-
CASSLGDLNEQFF,TGTGCCAGCAGCTTAGGGGACCTGAATGAGCAGTTCTTC,-,TRBJ2-1,TRBV7-6,-
CASSESLAGGQETQYF,TGCGCCAGCAGTGAGTCTCTAGCGGGGGGCCAAGAGACCCAGTACTTC,TRBD2,TRBJ2-5,TRBV10-1,-